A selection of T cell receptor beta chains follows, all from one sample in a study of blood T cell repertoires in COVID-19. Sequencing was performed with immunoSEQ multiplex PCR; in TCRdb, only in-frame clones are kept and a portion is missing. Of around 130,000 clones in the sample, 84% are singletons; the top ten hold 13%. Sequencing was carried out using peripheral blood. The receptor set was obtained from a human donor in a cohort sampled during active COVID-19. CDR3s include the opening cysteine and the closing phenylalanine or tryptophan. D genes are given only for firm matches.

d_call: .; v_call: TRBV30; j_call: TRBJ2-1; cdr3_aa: CAWSGGGDGNEQFF; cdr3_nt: TGTGCCTGGAGTGGGGGCGGGGATGGTAATGAGCAGTTCTTC
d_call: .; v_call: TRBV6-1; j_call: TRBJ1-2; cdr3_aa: CASSEMVGQGSHGYTF; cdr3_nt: TGTGCCAGCAGTGAAATGGTGGGCCAGGGATCTCATGGCTACACCTTC
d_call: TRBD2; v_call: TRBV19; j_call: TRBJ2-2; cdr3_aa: CASSISGGGTGELFF; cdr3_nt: TGTGCCAGTAGTATCTCCGGGGGGGGAACCGGGGAGCTGTTTTTT
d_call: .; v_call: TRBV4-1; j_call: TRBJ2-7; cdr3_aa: CASSHPGTSSYEQYF; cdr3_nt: TGCGCCAGCAGCCACCCGGGAACTAGTAGCTACGAGCAGTACTTC
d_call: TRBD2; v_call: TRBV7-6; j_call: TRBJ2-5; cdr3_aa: CASSLALTSGGGETQYF; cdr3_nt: TGTGCCAGCAGCTTGGCGCTCACTAGCGGGGGTGGGGAGACCCAGTACTTC
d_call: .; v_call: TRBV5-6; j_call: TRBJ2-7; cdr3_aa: CASSPGPKYSYEQYF; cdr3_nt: TGTGCCAGCAGCCCAGGCCCCAAGTACTCCTACGAGCAGTACTTC
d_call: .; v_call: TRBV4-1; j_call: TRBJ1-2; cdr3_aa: CASSQDRRWTKNYGYTF; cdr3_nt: TGCGCCAGCAGCCAAGATCGACGATGGACAAAGAACTATGGCTACACCTTC
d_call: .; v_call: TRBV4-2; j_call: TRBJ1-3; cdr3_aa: CASSSLGAGNTIYF; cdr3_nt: TGTGCCAGCAGCTCCTTGGGGGCCGGAAACACCATATATTTT
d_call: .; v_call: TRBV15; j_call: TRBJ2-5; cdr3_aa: CATSRGQTQYF; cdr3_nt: TGTGCCACCAGCAGAGGGCAGACCCAGTACTTC
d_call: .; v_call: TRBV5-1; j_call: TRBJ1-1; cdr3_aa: CASSSSGAEAFF; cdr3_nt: TGCGCCAGCAGCTCCAGCGGCGCTGAAGCTTTCTTT
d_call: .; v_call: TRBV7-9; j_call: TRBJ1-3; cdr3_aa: CASSLAGAAGNTIYF; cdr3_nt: TGTGCCAGCAGCTTAGCGGGGGCGGCCGGAAACACCATATATTTT